Below, 19 T cell receptor beta chains from the same sample are listed, as sequenced in a study of blood T cell repertoires in COVID-19 (dated by TCRdb to 2018 to 2020). Libraries were prepared through the immunoSEQ multiplex PCR assay. TCRdb re-hosts the immuneACCESS table, in-frame sequences only. Its copies lack some clones; in the studies checked, an unresolved V gene accounts for under half of them, and the cause for the rest is not known. The sample includes approximately 110,000 clones, with 60% to 85% observed a single time. Clones ranked in the top ten supply 0.75% to 0.9% of the sample. The sample comprised peripheral blood. The receptors were gathered from a human donor with acute or convalescent COVID-19. The donor label of this sample is uncertain.

This sequence joins TRBV5-8 and TRBJ1-6; the D is unclear. The V end lost 5 bases, the J end lost 4 bases, and 7 bases lay between the germline ends. Germline-derived CDR1 and CDR2 are SGHTS and YDEGEE. The CDR3 extends over 13 amino acids. In nucleotides, the CDR3 is TGTGCCAGCAGTTGGCAGTATAATTCACCCCTCCACTTT. It yields the protein CASSWQYNSPLHF.

This clone was detected only a few times. The chain combines TRBV2 with TRBJ1-2; 8 positions match TRBD1. The CDR3 length is 15 residues. Germline trimming cut 9 bases from V and 0 bases from J; bases unmatched to any gene: 9. The germline V gene has CDR1 SNHLY and CDR2 FYNNEI. CDR3 nucleotides: TGTGCCAGGAGCAGGGGGCGGACTACTAACTATGGCTACACCTTC. Amino acid sequence: CARSRGRTTNYGYTF.

In its sample, this clone was seen a few times. This chain uses TRBV28 with TRBJ1-6; possible D gene TRBD1, 6 bases. Germline V CDR1 and CDR2: MDHEN, SYDVKM. The CDR3 extends over 15 amino acids. V lost 7 bases, J lost 7 bases, and 17 bases lay in between. The CDR3 here is CASTPRRGSNSPLHF. As DNA, the CDR3 is TGTGCCAGCACACCACGTAGGGGGTCGAATTCACCCCTCCACTTT.

The sample holds one count of this clone. V usage is TRBV27 and J usage is TRBJ1-4, with TRBD1 matching over 7 bases. Germline V CDR1 and CDR2: MNHEY, SMNVEV (reference sequence). V shed 5 bases and J 7 bases; nucleotides not matched to a gene: 10. This CDR3 has 15 amino acids. The CDR3 nucleotides read TGTGCCAGCAGTCCCCAACAGGGGAAGGGTGAAAAACTGTTTTTT. Translation: CASSPQQGKGEKLFF.

This clone turned up a few times. The chain recombines TRBV24-1 with TRBJ2-1; 13 positions match TRBD2. The CDR3 is 14 amino acids. Trimming cost V 10 bases and J 8 bases; bases outside gene matches: 7. Germline-derived CDR1 and CDR2 are KGHDR and SFDVKD. The CDR3 nucleotides are TGTGCCACGGCCGGGACTAGCGGGGCCTATGAGCAGTTCTTC. The encoded protein is CATAGTSGAYEQFF.

V and J are TRBV5-1 and TRBJ2-7; TRBD2 matches 10 bases. The V gene's germline CDR1 is SGHRS and CDR2 YFSETQ. Trimming removed 4 bases from V and 4 bases from J; junction bases left unmatched: 5. The CDR3 is 14 residues long. DNA for the CDR3: TGCGCCAGCAGCAAGGGACTAGCGAGTTACGAGCAGTACTTC. It translates to CASSKGLASYEQYF.

The chain is built from TRBV30 and TRBJ1-3, with a possible D match to TRBD1 (5 bases). Trimming removed 0 bases from V and 4 bases from J, with 16 bases in between. Germline values: CDR1 GTSNPN, CDR2 SVGIG (reference sequence). The CDR3 contains 16 residues. The CDR3: CAWSVPFRPGGNTIYF. DNA of the CDR3: TGTGCCTGGAGTGTACCTTTCCGGCCAGGGGGAAACACCATATATTTT. Filled out from reference TRBV30 and TRBJ1-3, the complete variable domain reads SQTIHQWPATLVQPVGSPLSLECTVEGTSNPNLYWYRQAAGRGLQLLFYSVGIGQISSEVPQNLSASRPQDRQFILSSKKLLLSDSGFYLCAWSVPFRPGGNTIYFGEGSWLTVV.

This clone was picked up a small number of times. J is TRBJ2-3 and V is TRBV6-6; D not resolved. Germline-derived CDR1 and CDR2 are MNHNY and SVGAGI (reference sequence). The V end lost 10 bases, the J end lost 6 bases, and 8 bases lay between the germline ends. This CDR3 is built from 10 residues. CDR3 in amino acids: CATIADTQYF. The DNA for the CDR3 is TGTGCCACCATAGCTGATACGCAGTATTTT.

V and J are TRBV7-8 and TRBJ1-1; maybe TRBD1 (5 bases). Deletions cut 6 bases from V and 0 bases from J, with 11 bases between. CDR3 length equals 14 residues. Germline loops: CDR1 SGHVS, CDR2 FQNEAQ. CDR3 in amino acids: CASRNGHLNTEAFF. The CDR3 bases are TGTGCCAGCAGAAACGGACACCTGAACACTGAAGCTTTCTTT. Full variable domain (outside the CDR3, taken from reference TRBV7-8 and TRBJ1-1): GAGVSQSPRYKVAKRGQDVALRCDPISGHVSLFWYQQALGQGPEFLTYFQNEAQLDKSGLPSDRFFAERPEGSVSTLKIQRTQQEDSAVYLCASRNGHLNTEAFFGQGTRLTVV.

This chain uses TRBV6-6 with TRBJ1-3, with 8 bases matching TRBD1. V lost 7 bases, J lost 5 bases, and 7 bases stayed unmatched. Germline V lookup: CDR1 MNHNY, CDR2 SVGAGI (reference sequence). The CDR3 is 14 residues long. CDR3 bases: TGTGCCAGCAACACCCGGACAGGGAGAAACACCATATATTTT. Amino acid sequence: CASNTRTGRNTIYF.

Concerning this clone itself: Other DNA sequences in the sample encode the same CDR3. The J gene is TRBJ1-1, the V gene TRBV29-1; D possibly corresponds to TRBD1 (6 bases). CDR1 and CDR2 from the germline V gene are SQVTM and ANQGSEA. This CDR3 has 12 amino acids. Trimming removed 0 bases from V and 6 bases from J, with 8 bases in between. DNA of the CDR3: TGCAGCGTTGAAGACAGGGGCGCTGAAGCTTTCTTT. This encodes CSVEDRGAEAFF.

This chain connects TRBV29-1 to TRBJ1-2; 7 bases match TRBD1. The V and J ends lost 0 bases and 7 bases, in that order; junction bases with no gene match: 11. Germline assignment: CDR1 SQVTM and CDR2 ANQGSEA. The CDR3 is 15 amino acids. The CDR3 nucleotides are TGCAGCGTTGAAGATCGGCCGACAGGGACGGGTGGCTACACCTTC. As protein: CSVEDRPTGTGGYTF.

The CDR3, as DNA: TGTGCCAGCAGCTTAGCGGCAGGGGCCTACGAGCAGTACTTC. Translated, it gives CASSLAAGAYEQYF. The V call is TRBV7-2, the J call TRBJ2-7; D is perhaps TRBD1 (6 bases). CDR3 length: 14 amino acids. Germline V CDR1 and CDR2: SGHTA, FQGNSA. The ends were cut back, 0 bases at V and 2 bases at J, with 8 bases in the middle.

This clone was counted a few times. The chain uses TRBV9 and TRBJ1-2; TRBD1 agrees at 7 bases. This CDR3 spans 14 amino acids. Germline assignment: CDR1 SGDLS and CDR2 YYNGEE. V was clipped by 4 bases and J by 7 bases; unmatched bases: 10. CDR3 in DNA: TGTGCCAGCAGCCTAGCGGCACAGGGGCTTGGCTACACCTTC. It translates to CASSLAAQGLGYTF.

This clone turned up a few times. The sample carries other DNA sequences with the same CDR3. The rearrangement uses TRBV20-1 and TRBJ2-1, with TRBD2 matching 8 bases. The CDR3 spans 15 residues. Trimming removed 3 bases from V and 8 bases from J; junction bases left unmatched: 12. Germline V CDR1 and CDR2: DFQATT, SNEGSKA (reference sequence). Here the CDR3 reads CSASDSGGGSDEQFF. As DNA, the CDR3 is TGCAGTGCTAGTGACTCGGGAGGGGGGTCGGATGAGCAGTTCTTC.

The V call is TRBV7-8, the J call TRBJ2-5, with D unresolved. The V end was cut by 0 bases, the J end by 1 base, with 6 bases between. CDR3 size: 14 residues. Germline values: CDR1 SGHVS, CDR2 FQNEAQ. The CDR3 region has the DNA TGTGCCAGCAGCTTAGCACTCCTCCAAGAGACCCAGTACTTC. Translating gives CASSLALLQETQYF. The full variable domain, its missing parts supplied by reference TRBV7-8 and TRBJ2-5, is GAGVSQSPRYKVAKRGQDVALRCDPISGHVSLFWYQQALGQGPEFLTYFQNEAQLDKSGLPSDRFFAERPEGSVSTLKIQRTQQEDSAVYLCASSLALLQETQYFGPGTRLLVL.

The rearrangement links TRBV9 to TRBJ1-2; 7 positions agree with TRBD1. V dropped 4 bases and J dropped 3; count of bases not matched to a gene: 0. This CDR3 has 12 amino acids. CDR1 is SGDLS, CDR2 YYNGEE, per germline. CDR3 loop: CASSTGDYGYTF. The CDR3 nucleotides read TGTGCCAGCAGCACAGGGGACTATGGCTACACCTTC.

CDR3 coding DNA: TGCGCCAGCAGCCCCGGGACAGGGGGGTCCTACGAGCAGTACGTC. Protein sequence: CASSPGTGGSYEQYV. The chain uses TRBV5-1 and TRBJ2-7; 11 nucleotides agree with TRBD1. V shed 4 bases, J shed 1 base, and the junction held 4 bases outside the gene matches. CDR3 size: 15 residues. The V gene's germline CDR1 is SGHRS and CDR2 YFSETQ.

This rearrangement joins TRBV2 to TRBJ2-5, with D possibly being TRBD1 (6 bases). The CDR3 is 15 amino acids. Per the germline V gene, CDR1 is SNHLY and CDR2 is FYNNEI. V was shortened by 2 bases and J by 5 bases, with 15 bases between the two germline ends. In DNA, the CDR3 is TGTGCCAGCAGTGAAACGGTAGGGGGATTGGAGACCCAGTACTTC. Translated, it gives CASSETVGGLETQYF.